The table lists the clone carrying this T cell receptor (beta chain) with a few counts. The antigen is not known. These data originate in a study of post-analysis software for immune sequencing data. Findings and caveats of the study: Among roughly 5 TRBV segments more frequent in patients than controls were TRBV5-6, TRBV5-1 and TRBV20-1.

Unique molecular identifiers were carried by the TCR beta cDNA libraries. In TCRdb, the PCR reads were re-called with MiXCR into one record per CDR3 protein. The sample carries approximately 460,000 distinct CDR3 sequences, over 35% recorded once. Trimming stripped 1 base from V and 9 bases from J, with 7 bases between. CDR1 MGHRA and CDR2 YSYEKL come from the germline V gene. The CDR3 has 12 residues. This receptor was obtained from a girl under 18 with multiple sclerosis. Sequenced sample: blood. This sequence joins TRBV4-1 and TRBJ2-1; D is ambiguous. CDR3 amino acids: CASSQGSGEQFF. DNA of the CDR3: TGCGCCAGCAGCCAAGGTAGTGGTGAGCAGTTCTTC.